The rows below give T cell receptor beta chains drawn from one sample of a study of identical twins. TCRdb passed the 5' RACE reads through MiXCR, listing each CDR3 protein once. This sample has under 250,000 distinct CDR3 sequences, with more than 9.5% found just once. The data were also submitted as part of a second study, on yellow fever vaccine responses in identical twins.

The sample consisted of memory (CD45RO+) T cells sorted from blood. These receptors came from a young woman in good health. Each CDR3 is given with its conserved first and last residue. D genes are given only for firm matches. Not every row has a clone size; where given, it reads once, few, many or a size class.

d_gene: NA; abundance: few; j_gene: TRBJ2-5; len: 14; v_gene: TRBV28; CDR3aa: CASRGLQAQETQYF; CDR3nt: TGTGCCAGCAGAGGCCTACAAGCACAAGAGACCCAGTACTTC
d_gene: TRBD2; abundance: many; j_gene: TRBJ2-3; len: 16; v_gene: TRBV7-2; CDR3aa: CASSLTSGGAADTQYF; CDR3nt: TGTGCCAGCAGCTTAACGAGCGGGGGGGCTGCAGATACGCAGTATTTT
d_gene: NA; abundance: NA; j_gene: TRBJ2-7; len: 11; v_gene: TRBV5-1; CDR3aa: CASSPPGEQYF; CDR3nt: TGCGCCAGCAGCCCCCCCGGGGAGCAGTACTTC
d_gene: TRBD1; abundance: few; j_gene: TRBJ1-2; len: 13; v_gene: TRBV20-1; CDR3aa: CSASTDRGDGYTF; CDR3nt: TGCAGTGCATCTACGGACAGGGGAGATGGCTACACCTTC
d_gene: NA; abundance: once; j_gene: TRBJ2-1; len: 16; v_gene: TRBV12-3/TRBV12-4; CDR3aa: CASSLVRGSSYNEQFF; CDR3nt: TGTGCCAGCAGTTTAGTGCGGGGTAGCTCCTACAATGAGCAGTTCTTC
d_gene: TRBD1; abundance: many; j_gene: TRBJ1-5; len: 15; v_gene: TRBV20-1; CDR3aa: CSAISRDRGNQPQHF; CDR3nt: TGCAGTGCCATCTCCCGCGACAGGGGCAATCAGCCCCAGCATTTT
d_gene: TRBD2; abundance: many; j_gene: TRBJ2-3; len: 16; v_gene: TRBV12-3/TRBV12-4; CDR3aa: CASSPGLADSTDTQYF; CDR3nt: TGTGCCAGCAGCCCCGGACTAGCGGATAGCACAGATACGCAGTATTTT
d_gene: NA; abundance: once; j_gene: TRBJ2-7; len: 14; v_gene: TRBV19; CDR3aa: CASSIIRGPYEQYF; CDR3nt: TGTGCCAGTAGTATCATCAGGGGTCCCTACGAGCAGTACTTC
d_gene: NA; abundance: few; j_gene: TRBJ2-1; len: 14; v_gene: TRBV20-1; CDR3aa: CSARDKEGANEQFF; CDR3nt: TGCAGTGCTAGAGATAAGGAGGGGGCAAATGAGCAGTTCTTC
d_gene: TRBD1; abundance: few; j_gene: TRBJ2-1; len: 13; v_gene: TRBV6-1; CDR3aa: CASTRDRAGEQFF; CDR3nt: TGTGCCAGCACCCGGGACAGGGCTGGAGAGCAGTTCTTC
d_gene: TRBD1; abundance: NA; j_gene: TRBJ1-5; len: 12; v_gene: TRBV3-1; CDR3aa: CASSQGQTPQHF; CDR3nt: TGTGCCAGCAGCCAGGGACAGACCCCCCAGCATTTT
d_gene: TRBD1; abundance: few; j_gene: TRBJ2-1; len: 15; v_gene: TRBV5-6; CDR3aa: CASSSAGTVLDEQFF; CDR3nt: TGTGCCAGCAGTTCAGCCGGGACAGTTCTAGATGAGCAGTTCTTC
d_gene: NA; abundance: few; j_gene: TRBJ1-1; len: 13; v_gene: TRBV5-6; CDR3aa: CASSFFQVSEAFF; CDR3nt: TGTGCCAGCAGCTTCTTCCAGGTCAGTGAAGCTTTCTTT
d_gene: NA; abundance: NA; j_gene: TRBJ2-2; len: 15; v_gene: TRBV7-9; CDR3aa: CASSPPPTYTGELFF; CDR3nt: TGTGCCAGCAGCCCCCCGCCGACCTACACCGGGGAGCTGTTTTTT
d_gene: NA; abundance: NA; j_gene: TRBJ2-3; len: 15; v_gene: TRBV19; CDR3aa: CASSRLGGPTDTQYF; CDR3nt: TGTGCCAGTAGTCGCCTCGGGGGGCCCACAGATACGCAGTATTTT
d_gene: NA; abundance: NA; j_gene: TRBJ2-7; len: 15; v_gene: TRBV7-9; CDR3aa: CASSSQGGIDYEQYF; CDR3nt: TGTGCCAGCAGCTCCCAGGGAGGAATCGACTACGAGCAGTACTTC
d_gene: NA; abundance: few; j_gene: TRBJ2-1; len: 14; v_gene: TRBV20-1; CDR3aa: CSAATGGTYNEQFF; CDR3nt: TGCAGTGCAGCTACGGGGGGCACCTACAATGAGCAGTTCTTC
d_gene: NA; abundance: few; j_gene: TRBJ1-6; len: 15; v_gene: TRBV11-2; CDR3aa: CASSLEGGVGSPLHF; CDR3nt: TGTGCCAGCAGCTTAGAAGGTGGGGTTGGATCACCCCTCCACTTT
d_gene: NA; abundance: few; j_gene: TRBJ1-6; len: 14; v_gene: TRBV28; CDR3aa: CASRAWELNSPLHF; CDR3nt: TGTGCCAGCAGAGCATGGGAGCTTAATTCACCCCTCCACTTT
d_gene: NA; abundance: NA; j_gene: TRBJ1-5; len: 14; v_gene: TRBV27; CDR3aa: CASSPTDSNQPQHF; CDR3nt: TGTGCCAGCAGCCCGACAGATAGCAATCAGCCCCAGCATTTT
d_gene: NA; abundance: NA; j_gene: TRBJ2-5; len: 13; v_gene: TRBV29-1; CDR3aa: CSVAPRTQETQYF; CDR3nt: TGCAGCGTGGCCCCACGCACCCAAGAGACCCAGTACTTC
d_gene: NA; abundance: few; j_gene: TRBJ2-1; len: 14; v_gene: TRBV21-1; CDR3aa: CASSRGGGDNEQFF; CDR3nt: TGTGCCAGCAGCAGAGGGGGAGGCGACAATGAGCAGTTCTTC
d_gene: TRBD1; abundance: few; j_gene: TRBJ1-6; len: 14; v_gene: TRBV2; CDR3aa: CASTYRGPNSPLHF; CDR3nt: TGTGCCAGCACATACAGGGGTCCTAATTCACCCCTCCACTTT
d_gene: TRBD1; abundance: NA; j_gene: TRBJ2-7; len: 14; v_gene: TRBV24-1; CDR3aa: CATSERDSLYEQYF; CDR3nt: TGTGCCACCAGTGAGAGGGACAGCCTCTACGAGCAGTACTTC
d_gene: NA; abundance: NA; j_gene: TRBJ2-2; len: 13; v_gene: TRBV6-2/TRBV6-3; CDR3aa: CASSYRDTGELFF; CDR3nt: TGTGCCAGCAGTTACAGGGACACCGGGGAGCTGTTTTTT
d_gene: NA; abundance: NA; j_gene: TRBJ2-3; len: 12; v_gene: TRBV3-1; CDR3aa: CASSHRADTQYF; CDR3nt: TGTGCCAGCAGCCACCGGGCAGATACGCAGTATTTT
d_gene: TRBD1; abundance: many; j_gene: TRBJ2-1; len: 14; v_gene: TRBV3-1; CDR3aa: CASSQAGQGNEQFF; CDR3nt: TGTGCCAGCAGCCAAGCGGGACAGGGAAATGAGCAGTTCTTC
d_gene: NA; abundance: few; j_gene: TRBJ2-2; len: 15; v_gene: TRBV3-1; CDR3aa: CASSQEQGNTGELFF; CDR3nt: TGTGCCAGCAGCCAAGAACAGGGGAACACCGGGGAGCTGTTTTTT
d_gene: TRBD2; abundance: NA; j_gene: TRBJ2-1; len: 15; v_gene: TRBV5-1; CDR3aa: CASSVYSGGAGEQFF; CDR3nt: TGCGCCAGCAGCGTTTACAGCGGGGGGGCCGGTGAGCAGTTCTTC
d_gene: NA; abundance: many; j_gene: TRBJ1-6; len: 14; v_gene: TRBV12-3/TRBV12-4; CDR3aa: CASRSMRDNSPLHF; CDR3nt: TGTGCCAGCAGGAGCATGCGAGATAATTCACCCCTCCACTTT
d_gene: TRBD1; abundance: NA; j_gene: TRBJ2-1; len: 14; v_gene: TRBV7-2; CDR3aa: CASSAQGTGDEQFF; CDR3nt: TGTGCCAGCAGCGCCCAGGGGACAGGGGATGAGCAGTTCTTC
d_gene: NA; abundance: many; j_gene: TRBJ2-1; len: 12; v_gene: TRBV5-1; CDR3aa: CASGGFYNEQFF; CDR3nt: TGCGCCAGCGGCGGGTTTTACAATGAGCAGTTCTTC
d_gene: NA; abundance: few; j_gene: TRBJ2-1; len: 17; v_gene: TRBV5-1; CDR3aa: CASSPSTRGYSYNEQFF; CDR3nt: TGCGCCAGCAGCCCCAGTACTAGGGGGTACTCCTACAATGAGCAGTTCTTC
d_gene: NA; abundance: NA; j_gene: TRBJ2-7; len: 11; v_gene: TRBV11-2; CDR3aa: CASREGVEQYF; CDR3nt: TGTGCCAGCAGGGAGGGGGTCGAGCAGTACTTC
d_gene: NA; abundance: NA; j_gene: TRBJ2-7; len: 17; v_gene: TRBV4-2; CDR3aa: CASSQGGREGVPYEQYF; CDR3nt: TGTGCCAGCAGCCAAGGGGGACGTGAGGGAGTCCCCTACGAGCAGTACTTC
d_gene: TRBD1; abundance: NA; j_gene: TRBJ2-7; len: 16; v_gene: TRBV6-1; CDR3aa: CASRLAPGTGLGEQYF; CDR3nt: TGTGCCAGCAGACTTGCCCCCGGGACAGGGCTTGGCGAGCAGTACTTC
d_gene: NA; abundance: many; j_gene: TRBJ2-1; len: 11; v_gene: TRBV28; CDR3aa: CAIGAYNEQFF; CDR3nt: TGTGCCATCGGGGCTTACAATGAGCAGTTCTTC
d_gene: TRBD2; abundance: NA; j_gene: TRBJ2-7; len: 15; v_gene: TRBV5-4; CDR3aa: CASSLAAGGLYEQYF; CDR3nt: TGTGCCAGCAGCTTGGCGGCGGGGGGGCTGTACGAGCAGTACTTC
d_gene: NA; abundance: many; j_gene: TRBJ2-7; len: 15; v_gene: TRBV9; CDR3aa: CASSVDGRIGSEQYF; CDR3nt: TGTGCCAGCAGCGTAGACGGGAGAATAGGATCCGAGCAGTACTTC
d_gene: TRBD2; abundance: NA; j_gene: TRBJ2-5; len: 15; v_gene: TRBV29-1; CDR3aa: CSVARLAAYQETQYF; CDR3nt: TGCAGCGTTGCAAGGCTAGCGGCCTACCAAGAGACCCAGTACTTC
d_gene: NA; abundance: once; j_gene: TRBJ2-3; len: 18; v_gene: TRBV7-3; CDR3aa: CASSLTGGRQGAVDTQYF; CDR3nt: TGTGCCAGCAGCTTAACTGGCGGGAGGCAGGGGGCTGTAGATACGCAGTATTTT
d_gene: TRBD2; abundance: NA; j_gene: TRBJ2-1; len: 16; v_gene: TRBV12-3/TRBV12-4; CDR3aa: CASSPSGRGGLHEQFF; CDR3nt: TGTGCCAGCAGCCCATCAGGGCGGGGGGGCCTACATGAGCAGTTCTTC
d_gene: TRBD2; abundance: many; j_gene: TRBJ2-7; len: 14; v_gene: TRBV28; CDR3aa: CASSEVAGVGEQYF; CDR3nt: TGTGCCAGCAGTGAGGTAGCGGGAGTGGGGGAGCAGTACTTC
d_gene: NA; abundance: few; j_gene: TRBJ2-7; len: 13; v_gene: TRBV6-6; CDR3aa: CASSYLGGYEQYF; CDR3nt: TGTGCCAGCAGTTACTTGGGGGGCTACGAGCAGTACTTC
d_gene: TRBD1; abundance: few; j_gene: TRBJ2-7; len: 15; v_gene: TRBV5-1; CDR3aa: CASSLNRDSTVGRYF; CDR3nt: TGCGCCAGCAGCTTGAACCGGGACAGCACGGTGGGCCGGTACTTC
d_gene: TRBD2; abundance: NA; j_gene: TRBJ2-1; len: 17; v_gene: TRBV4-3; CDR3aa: CASSQGTSGAGYNEQFF; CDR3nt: TGCGCCAGCAGCCAAGGGACTAGCGGGGCGGGTTACAATGAGCAGTTCTTC
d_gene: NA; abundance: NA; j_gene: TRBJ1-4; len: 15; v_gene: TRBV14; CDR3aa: CASSQVGATNEKLFF; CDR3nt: TGTGCCAGCAGCCAAGTGGGCGCAACTAATGAAAAACTGTTTTTT
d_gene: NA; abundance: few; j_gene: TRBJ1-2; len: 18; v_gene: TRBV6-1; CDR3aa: CASSPPRAASFSNYGYTF; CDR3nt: TGTGCCAGCAGCCCCCCCCGGGCAGCCAGCTTTTCTAACTATGGCTACACCTTC
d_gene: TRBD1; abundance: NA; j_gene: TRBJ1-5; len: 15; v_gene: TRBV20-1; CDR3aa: CSARVARGVDQPQHF; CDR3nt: TGCAGTGCTAGAGTGGCCAGGGGGGTGGATCAGCCCCAGCATTTT
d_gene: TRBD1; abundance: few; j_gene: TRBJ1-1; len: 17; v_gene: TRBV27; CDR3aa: CASSLVGTGVFVTEAFF; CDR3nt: TGTGCCAGCAGTTTAGTTGGGACAGGGGTGTTTGTAACTGAAGCTTTCTTT
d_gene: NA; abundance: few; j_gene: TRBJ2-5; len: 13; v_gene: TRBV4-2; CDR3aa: CASSQEGRETQYF; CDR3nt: TGTGCCAGCAGCCAAGAGGGCCGGGAGACCCAGTACTTC
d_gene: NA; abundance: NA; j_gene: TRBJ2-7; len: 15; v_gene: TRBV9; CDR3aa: CASSVAPGGVYEQYF; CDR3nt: TGTGCCAGCAGCGTAGCGCCCGGGGGTGTCTACGAGCAGTACTTC
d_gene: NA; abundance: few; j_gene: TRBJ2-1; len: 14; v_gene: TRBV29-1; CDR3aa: CSVYVEGWYNEQFF; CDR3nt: TGCAGCGTCTACGTGGAGGGCTGGTACAATGAGCAGTTCTTC
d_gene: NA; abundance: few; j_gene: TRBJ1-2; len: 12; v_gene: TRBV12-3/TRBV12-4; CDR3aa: CASSLRGDGYTF; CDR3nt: TGTGCCAGCAGTTTAAGGGGCGATGGCTACACCTTC
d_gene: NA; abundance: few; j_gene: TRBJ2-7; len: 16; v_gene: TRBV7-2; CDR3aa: CASSLAQGHVVYEQYF; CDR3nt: TGTGCCAGCAGCTTAGCACAAGGACACGTTGTATACGAGCAGTACTTC